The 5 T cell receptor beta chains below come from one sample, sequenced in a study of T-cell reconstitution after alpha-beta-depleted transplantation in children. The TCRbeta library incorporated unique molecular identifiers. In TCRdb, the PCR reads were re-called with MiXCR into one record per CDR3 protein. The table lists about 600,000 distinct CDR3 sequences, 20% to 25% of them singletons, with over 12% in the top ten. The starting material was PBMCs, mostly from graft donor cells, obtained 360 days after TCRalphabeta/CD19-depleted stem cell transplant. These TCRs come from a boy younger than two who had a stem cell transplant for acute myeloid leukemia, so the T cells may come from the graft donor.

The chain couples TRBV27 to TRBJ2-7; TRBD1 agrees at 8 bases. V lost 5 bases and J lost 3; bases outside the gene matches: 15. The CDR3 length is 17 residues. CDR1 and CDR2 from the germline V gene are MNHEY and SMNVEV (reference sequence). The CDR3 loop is CASSQTPDRAKDYEQYF. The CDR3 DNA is TGTGCCAGCAGTCAAACACCGGACAGGGCAAAAGACTACGAGCAGTACTTC.

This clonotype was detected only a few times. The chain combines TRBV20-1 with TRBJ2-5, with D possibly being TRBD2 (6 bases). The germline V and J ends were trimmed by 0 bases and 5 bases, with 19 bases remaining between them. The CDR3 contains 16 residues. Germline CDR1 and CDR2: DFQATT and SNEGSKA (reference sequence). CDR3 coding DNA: TGCAGTGCTAGAGATTTTTTAGCGAGCCTAGCGGAGACCCAGTACTTC. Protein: CSARDFLASLAETQYF.

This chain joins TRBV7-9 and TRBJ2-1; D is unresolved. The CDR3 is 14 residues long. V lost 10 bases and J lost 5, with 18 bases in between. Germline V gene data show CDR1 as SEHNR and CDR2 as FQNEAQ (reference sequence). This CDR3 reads CATLWGMMDNEQFF. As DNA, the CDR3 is TGTGCCACCCTCTGGGGAATGATGGACAATGAGCAGTTCTTC.

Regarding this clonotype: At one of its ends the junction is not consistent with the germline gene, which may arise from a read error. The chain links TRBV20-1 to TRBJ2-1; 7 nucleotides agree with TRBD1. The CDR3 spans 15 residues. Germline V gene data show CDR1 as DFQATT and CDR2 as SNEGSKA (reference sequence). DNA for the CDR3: TGCAGTGCTCGAGAGACAGGGATCCTTTACAATGAGCAGTTCTTC. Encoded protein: CSARETGILYNEQFF.

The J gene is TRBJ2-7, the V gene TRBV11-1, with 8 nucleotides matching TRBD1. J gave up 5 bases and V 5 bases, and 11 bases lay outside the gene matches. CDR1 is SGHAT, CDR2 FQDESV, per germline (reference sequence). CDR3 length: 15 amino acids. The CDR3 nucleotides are TGTGCCAGCAGCCTTTCAGGGGGCAAGGCGGACGAGCAGTACTTC. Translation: CASSLSGGKADEQYF.